The present entry profiles one TCR beta chain with its context. What it binds is unknown. CD4+ T cells that had been cultured provided DNA sequenced with the Oncomine TCR Beta short-read assay. Using its own MiXCR run on the PCR reads, TCRdb lists one record per CDR3 protein. The repertoire has 6,600 or so distinct CDR3 sequences, around 42% of them found once; the top ten carry roughly 25%. The sample comes from a study of vaccination and CD4 T cells after COVID-19. Study in general: Six men and four women formed the convalescents, two being Hispanic.

Indicated treatment: 10-day PBMC culture with coronavirus spike peptide pools or control peptides (ViraFEST assay). The germline CDR1 and CDR2 sequences are DFQATT and SNEGSKA (reference sequence). Trimming left V 6 bases short and J 5 bases short, with 20 bases between. The CDR3 totals 16 residues. V usage is TRBV20-1 and J usage is TRBJ1-6; TRBD1 might be the D (5 bases). This receptor was taken from a human donor who had recovered from COVID-19. The sample taken for sequencing was CD4+ T cells from blood, cultured in vitro. The CDR3 DNA reads as TGCAGTGCCCGCCAGGGCGGCGGAGGAAATAATTCACCCCTCCACTTT. This encodes CSARQGGGGNNSPLHF.